This paragraph reports one TCR beta chain. The antigen remains undetermined. These data are taken from a study of cytomegalovirus exposure and HLA in healthy donors. Study summary: Earlier findings included some 120 million unique TCR beta sequences obtained from 150 million to 200 million T cells.

Study-level findings and limits: Cytomegalovirus status was reportedly diagnosed by the classifier with high specificity and sensitivity. HLA restriction was apparent for most CMV-associated TCR beta chains in a later analysis. TRBV6-2, TRBV6-3 and some other V segments were unresolvable in 87-base-pair reads.

The study ran its PCR with 60 Vbeta and 13 Jbeta primers. Assay: immunoSEQ multiplex PCR; the TCRdb copy retains only in-frame clones and omits some. The profile shows about 100,000 clones, more than 75% of them singletons. CDR1 and CDR2 (germline): GTSNPN, SVGIG (reference sequence). The CDR3 contains 14 residues. The ends lost 4 bases at V and 1 base at J; junction bases unmatched: 3. This TCR came from a woman aged 60-70 years in good health and CMV-seronegative. The rearrangement joins TRBV30 to TRBJ2-7; 11 bases fit TRBD1. The sequenced sample was PBMCs. The CDR3 DNA sequence: TGTGCCTGGATTGGGACAGGGGGATCCTACGAGCAGTACTTC. This translates into CAWIGTGGSYEQYF.